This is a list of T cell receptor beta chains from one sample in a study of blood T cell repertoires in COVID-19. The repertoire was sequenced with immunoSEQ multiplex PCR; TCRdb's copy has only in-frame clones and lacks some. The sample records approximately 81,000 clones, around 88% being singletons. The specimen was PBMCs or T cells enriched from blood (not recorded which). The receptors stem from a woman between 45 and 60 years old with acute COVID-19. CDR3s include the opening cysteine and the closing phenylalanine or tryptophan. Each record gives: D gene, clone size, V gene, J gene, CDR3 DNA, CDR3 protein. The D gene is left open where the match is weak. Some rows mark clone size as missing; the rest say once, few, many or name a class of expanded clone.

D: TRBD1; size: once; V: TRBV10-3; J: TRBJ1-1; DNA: TGTGCCATCAGGACGTCGACAGGGGTGAACACTGAAGCTTTCTTT; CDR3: CAIRTSTGVNTEAFF
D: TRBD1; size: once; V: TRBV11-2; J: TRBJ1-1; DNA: TGTGCCAGCAGCTTCGGACAGGGGAACACTGAAGCTTTCTTT; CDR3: CASSFGQGNTEAFF
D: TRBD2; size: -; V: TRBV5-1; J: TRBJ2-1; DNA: TGCGCCAGCAGCTTGGCCGGGGCGGGGGGCAATGAGCAGTTCTTC; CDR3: CASSLAGAGGNEQFF
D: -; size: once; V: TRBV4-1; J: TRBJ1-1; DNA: TGCGCCAGCAGCCTAGCTCTTAGGGGATTGAACACTGAAGCTTTCTTT; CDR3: CASSLALRGLNTEAFF
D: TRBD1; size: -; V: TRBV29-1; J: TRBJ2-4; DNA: TGCAGCGTTGCCGGGACAGACAGTCATATAGCCAAAAACATTCAGTACTTC; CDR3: CSVAGTDSHIAKNIQYF
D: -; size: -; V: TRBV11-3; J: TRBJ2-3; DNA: TGTGCCAGCAGCTTAGGCCGGTCCACAGATACGCAGTATTTT; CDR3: CASSLGRSTDTQYF
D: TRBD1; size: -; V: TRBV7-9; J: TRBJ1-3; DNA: TGTGCCAGCAGCTCTTACAGGGGAAACTTTGGTGACACCATATATTTT; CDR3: CASSSYRGNFGDTIYF
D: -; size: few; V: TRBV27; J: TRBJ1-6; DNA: TGTGCCAGCAGTCTACAGGGATACTATTCACCCCTCCACTTT; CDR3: CASSLQGYYSPLHF
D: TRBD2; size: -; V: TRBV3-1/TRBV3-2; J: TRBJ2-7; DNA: TGTGCCAGCAGCCAAGTAACTAGCGGTTCCCGAGTCCACGAGCAGTACTTC; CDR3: CASSQVTSGSRVHEQYF
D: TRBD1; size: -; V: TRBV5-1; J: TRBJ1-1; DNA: TGCGCCAGCAGCTCGGGACAGGGGGCCACTGAAGCTTTCTTT; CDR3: CASSSGQGATEAFF
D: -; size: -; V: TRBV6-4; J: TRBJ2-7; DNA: TGTGCCAGCAGTGACTCTCTGGCCAGGGGAAGAGTGCACCCCTCTCTACCTCTCTACGAGCAGTACTTC; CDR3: CASSDSLARGRVHPSLPLYEQYF
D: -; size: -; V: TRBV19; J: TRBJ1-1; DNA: TGTGCCAGTAGCGGACGGCGGGACACTGAAGCTTTCTTT; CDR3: CASSGRRDTEAFF
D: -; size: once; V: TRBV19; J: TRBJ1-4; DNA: TGTGCCAGTAGAAGAGGAGGAAGGGAAAAACTGTTTTTT; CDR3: CASRRGGREKLFF
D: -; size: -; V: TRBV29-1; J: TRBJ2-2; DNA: TGCAGCGTTGAACCTAGCGAGAACACCGGGGAGCTGTTTTTT; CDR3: CSVEPSENTGELFF
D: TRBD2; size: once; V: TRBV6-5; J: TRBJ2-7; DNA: TGTGCCAGCAGCCGGGACTACCTTACCTACGAGCAGTACTTC; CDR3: CASSRDYLTYEQYF
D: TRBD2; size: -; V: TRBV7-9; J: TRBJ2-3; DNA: TGTGCCAGCAGCCCACTTAGCGGGAGGGCAACAGATACGCAGTATTTT; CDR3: CASSPLSGRATDTQYF
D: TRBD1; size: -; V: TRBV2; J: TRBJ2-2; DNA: TGTGCCAGCAGTGACGGACAGGGGGCCGGGGAGCTGTTTTTT; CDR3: CASSDGQGAGELFF
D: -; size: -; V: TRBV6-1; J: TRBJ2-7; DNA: TGTGCCAGCAGTGACGGGGGGCGCTTTGCCTACGAGCAGTACTTC; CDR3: CASSDGGRFAYEQYF
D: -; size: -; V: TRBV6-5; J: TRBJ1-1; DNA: TGTGCCAGCAGTTACACCGGCCAGGGATTGGAAGCTTTCTTT; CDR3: CASSYTGQGLEAFF
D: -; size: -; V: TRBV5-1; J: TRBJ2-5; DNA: TGCGCCAGCAGCCCTGGTGCGGTCCAAGAGACCCAGTACTTC; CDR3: CASSPGAVQETQYF
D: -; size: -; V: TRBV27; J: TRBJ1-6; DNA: TGTGCCAGCCAATCCTGGGGGGAGGGAGGAGAAAATTCACCCCTCCACTTT; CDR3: CASQSWGEGGENSPLHF
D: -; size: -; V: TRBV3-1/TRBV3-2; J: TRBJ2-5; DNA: TGTGCCAGCAGCCACTCGACAGGCCCACAGGGAGCTCCCCAGTACTTC; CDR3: CASSHSTGPQGAPQYF
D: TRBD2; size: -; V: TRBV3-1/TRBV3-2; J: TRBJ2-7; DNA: TGTGCCAGCAGCGGGACTAGCGGGGGGTACGAGCAGTACTTC; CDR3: CASSGTSGGYEQYF
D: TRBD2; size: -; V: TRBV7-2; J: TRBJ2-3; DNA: TGTGCCAGCAGCCAGTCTAGCGGGACGGGGGCAGATACGCAGTATTTT; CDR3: CASSQSSGTGADTQYF
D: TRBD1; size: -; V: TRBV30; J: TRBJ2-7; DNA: TGTGCCTGGAGGCTAACAGGGACAGGTTACGAGCAGTACTTC; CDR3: CAWRLTGTGYEQYF
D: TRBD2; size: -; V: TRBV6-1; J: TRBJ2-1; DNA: TGTGCCAGCAGTGATTCCGGGACTAGCGGGAGGTACGAGCAGTTCTTC; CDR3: CASSDSGTSGRYEQFF
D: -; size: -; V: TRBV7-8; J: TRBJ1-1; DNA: TGTGCCAGCAGCTTAGCGTTAGGCGAGGGCACTGAAGCTTTCTTT; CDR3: CASSLALGEGTEAFF
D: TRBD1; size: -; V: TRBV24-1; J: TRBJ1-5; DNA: TGTGCCACCAGTGACGAAACAGGGGGCTTTCAGCCCCAGCATTTT; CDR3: CATSDETGGFQPQHF
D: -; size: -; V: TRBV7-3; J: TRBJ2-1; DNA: TGTGCCAGCAGCACCCTCCGGGGCAATGAGCAGTTCTTC; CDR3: CASSTLRGNEQFF
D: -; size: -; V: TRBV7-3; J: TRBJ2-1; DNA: TGTGCCAGCAGCTTAGCTGTATCGGGAGCGGGTGAGCAGTTCTTC; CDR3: CASSLAVSGAGEQFF
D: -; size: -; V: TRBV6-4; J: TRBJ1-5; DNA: TGTGCCAGCGACAAAGGCAGGGGCAATAGCAATCAGCCCCAGCATTTT; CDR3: CASDKGRGNSNQPQHF
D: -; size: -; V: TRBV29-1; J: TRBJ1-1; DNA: TGCAGCGTGGGTCACAGGGCGAACACTGAAGCTTTCTTT; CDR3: CSVGHRANTEAFF
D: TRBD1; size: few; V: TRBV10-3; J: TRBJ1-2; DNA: TGTGCCATCACCGGACAGGTCAACTATGGCTACACCTTC; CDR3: CAITGQVNYGYTF
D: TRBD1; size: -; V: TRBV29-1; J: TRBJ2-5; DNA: TGCAGCGTTGAATTGGGACAGCACCAAGAGACCCAGTACTTC; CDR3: CSVELGQHQETQYF
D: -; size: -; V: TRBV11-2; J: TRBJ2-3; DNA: TGTGCCAGCAGGTTACCGAGCACAGATACGCAGTATTTT; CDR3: CASRLPSTDTQYF
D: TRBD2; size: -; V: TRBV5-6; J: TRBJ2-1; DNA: TGTGCCAGCAGCGGGGGACTAGCGGAGCCCAACAATGAGCAGTTCTTC; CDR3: CASSGGLAEPNNEQFF
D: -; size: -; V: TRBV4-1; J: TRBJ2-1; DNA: TGCGCCAGCAGCCAAGGCGTTGTGAGGGTGGATGAGCAGTTCTTC; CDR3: CASSQGVVRVDEQFF
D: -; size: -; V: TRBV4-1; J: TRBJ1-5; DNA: TGCGCCAGCAGCCAAGCAGGGGACAATCAGCCCCAGCATTTT; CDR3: CASSQAGDNQPQHF
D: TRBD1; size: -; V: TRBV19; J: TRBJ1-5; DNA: TGTGCCAGTTTGGACAGGGTCAGTACTAGCAATCAGCCCCAGCATTTT; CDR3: CASLDRVSTSNQPQHF
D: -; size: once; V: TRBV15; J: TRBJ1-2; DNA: TGTGCCACCAGCAGGCCGGGGTATGGCTACACCTTC; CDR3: CATSRPGYGYTF
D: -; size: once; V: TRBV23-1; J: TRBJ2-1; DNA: TGCGCCAGCCTCCGTCGGACAGCCGGGGACGATGAGCAGTTCTTC; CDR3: CASLRRTAGDDEQFF
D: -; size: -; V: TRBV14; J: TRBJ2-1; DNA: TGTGCCAGCAGGCCTGCTAGCGAATCCTACAATGAGCAGTTCTTC; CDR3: CASRPASESYNEQFF
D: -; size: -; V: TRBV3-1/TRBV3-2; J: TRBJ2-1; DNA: TGTGCCAGCAGCCAACAGGGGCCCGGGGAGCAGTTCTTC; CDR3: CASSQQGPGEQFF
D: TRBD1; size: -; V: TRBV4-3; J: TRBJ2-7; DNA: TGCGCCAGCAGCCCGGACAGGGCCGCCTACGAGCAGTACTTC; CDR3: CASSPDRAAYEQYF
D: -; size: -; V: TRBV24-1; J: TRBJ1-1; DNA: TGTGCCACCAGTGATTTGAGGGGCTTGGGGACTGAAGCTTTCTTT; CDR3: CATSDLRGLGTEAFF
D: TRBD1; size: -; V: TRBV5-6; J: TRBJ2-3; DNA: TGTGCCAGCAGCCTAACGACAGGGGCAGATACGCAGTATTTT; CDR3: CASSLTTGADTQYF
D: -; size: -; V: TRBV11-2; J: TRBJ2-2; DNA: TGTGCCAGCAGGGCCCTCCTCACCGGGGAGCTGTTTTTT; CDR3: CASRALLTGELFF
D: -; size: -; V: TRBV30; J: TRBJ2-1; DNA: TGTGCCTGGAGTAGACAGTACAATGAGCAGTTCTTC; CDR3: CAWSRQYNEQFF
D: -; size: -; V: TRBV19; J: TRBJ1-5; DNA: TGTGCCAGTAGTATTTTATCAGGGGGCAATCAGCCCCAGCATTTT; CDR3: CASSILSGGNQPQHF
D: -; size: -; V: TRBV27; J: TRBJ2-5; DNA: TGTGCCAGCAGTCCCGGAGACAGGCAAGAGACCCAGTACTTC; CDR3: CASSPGDRQETQYF
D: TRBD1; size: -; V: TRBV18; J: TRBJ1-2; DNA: TGTGCCAGCTCTACAGGGGGCGAGGACTACACCTTC; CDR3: CASSTGGEDYTF
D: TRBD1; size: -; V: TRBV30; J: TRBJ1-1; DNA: TGTGCCTGGAGTGTACTAGGGACAGGTAGGACTGAAGCTTTCTTT; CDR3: CAWSVLGTGRTEAFF
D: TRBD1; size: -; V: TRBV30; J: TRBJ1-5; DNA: TGTGCCTGGAGTTCCCTGGCAGGGGGCTCAAATCAGCCCCAGCATTTT; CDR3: CAWSSLAGGSNQPQHF
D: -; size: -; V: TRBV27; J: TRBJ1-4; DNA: TGTGCCAGCAGTTTATCGGCCACCGGGACAACTCTTAATGAAAAACTGTTTTTT; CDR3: CASSLSATGTTLNEKLFF